This TCR beta chain came from a study of glioma-infiltrating T cells. Notes on this clonotype: Antigen: not known.

Study-wide findings and caveats: Very few CDR3 sequences were shared between tissue and blood. Gliomas, especially low-grade, showed above-expected tissue-blood divergence; non-neoplastic patients showed below.

TCR alpha and beta CDR3 regions were amplified from RNA using iRepertoire nested multiplex PCR. Input was about 85-400 ng of tissue mRNA or PBMC total RNA. In TCRdb, the multiplex PCR reads were re-called with MiXCR into one record per CDR3 protein. Altogether approximately 18,000 distinct CDR3 sequences are present, nearly 60% being singletons, with the ten largest covering around 39%. The sample was glioma tissue, nonneoplastic brain tissue, or PBMCs (not recorded which). This TCR was sampled from a human donor with low-grade glioma or glioblastoma, undergoing nonglioma brain surgery, or in good health (not recorded which).

The CDR3 bases are TGCGCCAGCAGCTTGGACGGGGGGCAGAGTGAGCAGTACTTC. Translation gives CASSLDGGQSEQYF. This chain links TRBV5-1 with TRBJ2-7, with a possible D match to TRBD2 (7 bases). Germline CDR1 SGHRS, CDR2 YFSETQ. With 0 bases removed from V and 7 bases from J, the gap between germline ends came to 14 bases. The CDR3 sequence is 14 residues long.